This T cell receptor beta chain was recorded in a study of breast tumors, draining lymph nodes, adjacent tissues. The lymph nodes were axillary draining lymph nodes from breast cancer patients. General observations from the study: Tumor T cell lymph node origin was a supported hypothesis, not proven. Luminal-like breast cancer showed significantly higher tumor–nontumor repertoire similarity than basal-like. Compared with lymph nodes, tumors were less diverse; compared with nontumor tissue, more. The data were judged consistent with most tumor T cells coming from lymph node and expanding in tumor.

TCRdb re-analysed the multiplex PCR reads in MiXCR, keeping a single row per CDR3 protein. Of some 170,000 distinct CDR3 sequences listed, about 30% are singletons. This clonotype was recorded many times. The antigen is not known. V was trimmed by 4 bases and J by 5 bases, leaving 15 bases between them. The CDR3 loop spans 15 amino acids. The V gene's germline CDR1 is SNHLY and CDR2 FYNNEI. V and J are TRBV2 and TRBJ2-1; maybe TRBD2 (5 bases). This receptor was identified in a female donor with breast cancer. Some clones in this sample may be carry-over from other donors' samples. Sequenced material: axillary lymph node tissue. Here the CDR3 reads CASSVSVATHNEQFF. The DNA of the CDR3 is TGTGCCAGCAGTGTATCCGTAGCGACACACAATGAGCAGTTCTTC.